This is a list of T cell receptor beta chains from one sample in a study of blood T cell repertoires in COVID-19. Sequencing used immunoSEQ multiplex PCR; TCRdb keeps in-frame clones, though not all of them. Counted here are fewer than 100,000 clones, around 86% occurring once; the ten biggest clones make up 4.5% to 6%. Sequenced material: peripheral blood. These receptors were collected from a woman of 80 years or more with acute or convalescent COVID-19. CDR3s include the opening cysteine and the closing phenylalanine or tryptophan. The D gene is left open where the match is weak. Clone size is shown for a subset of rows, as once, few, many or a class of expanded clone.

size,length,D,V,J,DNA,CDR3
once,16,TRBD1,TRBV11-2,TRBJ1-2,TGTGCCAGCAGCCCGTCCACCGGGACAGGGGGATATGGCTACACCTTC,CASSPSTGTGGYGYTF
.,17,.,TRBV21-1,TRBJ1-3,TGTGCCAGCAGCAAAATGCCCCCCCGACAGGGCGGGAACACCATATATTTT,CASSKMPPRQGGNTIYF
.,17,TRBD1,TRBV7-9,TRBJ2-2,TGTGCCAGCAGCGACCAATGGACAGGGACGAACACCGGGGAGCTGTTTTTT,CASSDQWTGTNTGELFF
.,15,TRBD2,TRBV7-2,TRBJ2-1,TGTGCCAGCAGCTTAGACAGCGGGAGGGGAGGTGAGCAGTTCTTC,CASSLDSGRGGEQFF
.,13,.,TRBV7-3,TRBJ1-1,TGTGCCAGCAGCTTAACCGACAGTTCAGAAGCTTTCTTT,CASSLTDSSEAFF
.,18,TRBD2,TRBV23-1,TRBJ2-7,TGCGCCAGCAGTCCTCAAGGGACTAGCGGGGGATATTGCTACGAGCAGTACTTC,CASSPQGTSGGYCYEQYF
.,11,.,TRBV5-6,TRBJ2-7,TGTGCCAGCAGCCGTAGCTACGAGCAGTACTTC,CASSRSYEQYF
once,13,.,TRBV30,TRBJ2-5,TGTGCCTGGCAGGGGCCTTCTAAAGAGACCCAGTACTTC,CAWQGPSKETQYF
.,15,TRBD1,TRBV6-5,TRBJ1-2,TGTGCCAGCAGCCCAGCGGCAGGGGGGAACTATGGCTACACCTTC,CASSPAAGGNYGYTF
.,14,TRBD1,TRBV6-5,TRBJ2-4,TGTGCCAGCAGTTCCTGGACAGGGGGAAACATTCAGTACTTC,CASSSWTGGNIQYF
.,14,.,TRBV9,TRBJ1-6,TGTGCCAGCAGCTCTCGTTGGGGGGGCTCACCCCTCCACTTT,CASSSRWGGSPLHF
once,15,TRBD1,TRBV7-3,TRBJ2-7,TGTGCCAGCAGCTTAAGGGGGACAGGGGACGACGAGCAGTACTTC,CASSLRGTGDDEQYF
.,12,TRBD2,TRBV2,TRBJ2-1,TGTGCCAGCACCATACTAGCGGTTAATCAGTTCTTC,CASTILAVNQFF
once,13,.,TRBV6-5,TRBJ1-4,TGTGCCAGCAGAAGAGGGACTAATGAAAAACTGTTTTTT,CASRRGTNEKLFF
.,14,.,TRBV19,TRBJ1-6,TGTGCCAGTACCCCAGGGGCAACGTCCTCACCCCTCCACTTT,CASTPGATSSPLHF
.,12,.,TRBV7-9,TRBJ1-5,TGTGCCAGCAGCTCGATTTCAGGACCCCAGCATTTT,CASSSISGPQHF
.,17,TRBD1,TRBV19,TRBJ1-2,TGTGCCAGTAGTATTTCGGGACAGGGGGCGGCTAACTATGGCTACACCTTC,CASSISGQGAANYGYTF
.,15,.,TRBV6-1,TRBJ1-4,TGTGCCAGCAGTGAAGGAAGTCTCGGCGGTGGGAAACTGTTTTTT,CASSEGSLGGGKLFF
few,15,.,TRBV3-1/TRBV3-2,TRBJ2-3,TGTGCCAGCGCAACAGGACTACGGGGCACAGATACGCAGTATTTT,CASATGLRGTDTQYF
.,15,TRBD1,TRBV18,TRBJ1-3,TGTGCCAGCTCCCGTGACAGGGACTCTGGAAACACCATATATTTT,CASSRDRDSGNTIYF
few,13,.,TRBV7-9,TRBJ1-5,TGTGCCAGCAGCTTAGGACAGGACCAGCCCCAGCATTTT,CASSLGQDQPQHF
.,17,.,TRBV5-6,TRBJ2-2,TGTGCCAGCAGCCGCCTCGTCTCTTCAGGGCACACCGGGGAGCTGTTTTTT,CASSRLVSSGHTGELFF
.,13,TRBD1,TRBV19,TRBJ1-4,TGTGCCACCCAGGGGGTCCTTCGCGAAAAACTGTTTTTT,CATQGVLREKLFF
once,15,TRBD2,TRBV7-9,TRBJ2-5,TGTGCCAGCAGCTTAGCCGGGGGGGCATCAGAGACCCAGTACTTC,CASSLAGGASETQYF
.,13,.,TRBV7-8,TRBJ2-7,TGTGCCAGCAGTCCTGGACAGACCTACGAGCAGTACTTC,CASSPGQTYEQYF
.,11,.,TRBV5-1,TRBJ1-2,TGCGCCACTGGGCCCGACTATGGCTACACCTTC,CATGPDYGYTF
.,15,TRBD1,TRBV2,TRBJ1-4,TGTGCCAGCAGTGAGTTGGGACAGGGAACGAAAAAACTGTTTTTT,CASSELGQGTKKLFF
.,16,TRBD1,TRBV5-5,TRBJ2-1,TGTGCCAGCAGCCCGACTTTCGACAGGGGTGGTCGTGAGCAGTTCTTC,CASSPTFDRGGREQFF
.,13,.,TRBV19,TRBJ2-3,TGTGCCAGTAGTACTACGGGAACAGATACGCAGTATTTT,CASSTTGTDTQYF
.,13,TRBD1,TRBV27,TRBJ1-2,TGTGCCAGCAGTTTGAGGGACAGTGATGGCTACACCTTC,CASSLRDSDGYTF
.,16,.,TRBV5-4,TRBJ2-1,TGTGCCAGCAGCTTGCGTACGAGGAGCTCCTACAATGAGCAGTTCTTC,CASSLRTRSSYNEQFF
.,16,TRBD1,TRBV6-5,TRBJ1-2,TGTGCCAGCAGTTACTCGACAGGCGGACAGGGCTATGGCTACACCTTC,CASSYSTGGQGYGYTF
.,16,TRBD2,TRBV3-1/TRBV3-2,TRBJ2-3,TGTGCCAGCAGCCAACAGCGCGGGGGGGCCGGAGATACGCAGTATTTT,CASSQQRGGAGDTQYF
.,17,TRBD1,TRBV15,TRBJ1-5,TGTGCCACCAGCAGAACGACAGGGGGCAGGAGCAATCAGCCCCAGCATTTT,CATSRTTGGRSNQPQHF
few,12,.,TRBV6-5,TRBJ1-5,TGTGCCAGCAGTTACGTGGGCCAGCCCCAGCATTTT,CASSYVGQPQHF
.,13,.,TRBV18,TRBJ2-5,TGTGCCAGCTCACCGAACATGGAAGAGACCCAGTACTTC,CASSPNMEETQYF
.,13,.,TRBV6-5,TRBJ1-1,TGTGCCAGTCGGAGGGTCTCGAACACTGAAGCTTTCTTT,CASRRVSNTEAFF
.,15,.,TRBV19,TRBJ1-4,TGTGCCAGTAGTATTGGGGCAGGGCCTAATGAAAAACTGTTTTTT,CASSIGAGPNEKLFF
.,16,TRBD1,TRBV19,TRBJ2-7,TGTGCCAGTAGTATCCCGCGGACAGGATCCTCCTACGAGCAGTACTTC,CASSIPRTGSSYEQYF
once,12,.,TRBV5-1,TRBJ2-5,TGCGCCAGCAGCCCGTCGGGAGAGACCCAGTACTTC,CASSPSGETQYF
.,11,.,TRBV6-5,TRBJ1-1,TGTGCCAGCAGCGGACAGTCTGAAGCTTTCTTT,CASSGQSEAFF
.,11,.,TRBV28,TRBJ2-1,TGTGCCAGCAGGACTAACAATGAGCAGTTCTTC,CASRTNNEQFF
.,14,.,TRBV2,TRBJ1-2,TGTGCCAGCAGTCGAATCCTACGACGGGGTGGCTACACCTTC,CASSRILRRGGYTF
.,15,.,TRBV7-2,TRBJ2-3,TGTGCCAGCAGACCCAGGGGGGCACGCACAGATACGCAGTATTTT,CASRPRGARTDTQYF
once,16,TRBD2,TRBV4-3,TRBJ2-1,TGCGCCAGCAGCCTAGGGACTAGCGGGGGGTACAATGAGCAGTTCTTC,CASSLGTSGGYNEQFF
.,13,.,TRBV5-1,TRBJ2-3,TGCGCCAGCAGCTCCGCAGACACAGATACGCAGTATTTT,CASSSADTDTQYF
.,18,TRBD1,TRBV9,TRBJ1-3,TGTGCCAGCAGCGCCTCCCCGACAGGGGGATTCTCTGGAAACACCATATATTTT,CASSASPTGGFSGNTIYF
once,15,.,TRBV14,TRBJ1-1,TGTGCCAGCAGTCGGATAGGGGGATTGGGCACTGAAGCTTTCTTT,CASSRIGGLGTEAFF
.,16,TRBD2,TRBV10-3,TRBJ2-1,TGTGCCATCAGTGAGAAGGGGACTAGCGGGAGGAATGAGCAGTTCTTC,CAISEKGTSGRNEQFF
once,11,.,TRBV12-3/TRBV12-4,TRBJ1-2,TGTGCCAGCCGCTATAACTATGGCTACACCTTC,CASRYNYGYTF